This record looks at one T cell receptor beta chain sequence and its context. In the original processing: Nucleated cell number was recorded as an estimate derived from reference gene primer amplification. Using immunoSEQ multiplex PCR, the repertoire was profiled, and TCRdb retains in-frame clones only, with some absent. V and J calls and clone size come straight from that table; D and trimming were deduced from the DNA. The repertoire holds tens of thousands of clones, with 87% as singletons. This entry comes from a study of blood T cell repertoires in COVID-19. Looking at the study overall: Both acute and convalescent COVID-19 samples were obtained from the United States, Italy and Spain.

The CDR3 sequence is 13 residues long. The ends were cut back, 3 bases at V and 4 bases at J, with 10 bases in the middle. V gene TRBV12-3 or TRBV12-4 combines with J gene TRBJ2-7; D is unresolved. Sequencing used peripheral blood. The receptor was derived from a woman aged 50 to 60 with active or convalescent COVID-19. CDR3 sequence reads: CASSFGAVYEQYF. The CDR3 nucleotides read TGTGCCAGCAGTTTCGGAGCAGTTTACGAGCAGTACTTC.